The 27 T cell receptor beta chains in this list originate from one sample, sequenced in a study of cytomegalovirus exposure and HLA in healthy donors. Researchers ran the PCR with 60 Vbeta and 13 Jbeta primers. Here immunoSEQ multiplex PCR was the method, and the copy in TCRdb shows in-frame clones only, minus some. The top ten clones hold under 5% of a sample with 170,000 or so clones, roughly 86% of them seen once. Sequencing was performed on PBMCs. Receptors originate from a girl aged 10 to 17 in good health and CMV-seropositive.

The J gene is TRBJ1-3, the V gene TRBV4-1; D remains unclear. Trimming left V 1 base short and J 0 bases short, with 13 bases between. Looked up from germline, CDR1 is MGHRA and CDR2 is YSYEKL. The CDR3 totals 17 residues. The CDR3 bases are TGCGCCAGCAGCCAAGCGGTACTCCCGAGCTCTGGAAACACCATATATTTT. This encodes CASSQAVLPSSGNTIYF.

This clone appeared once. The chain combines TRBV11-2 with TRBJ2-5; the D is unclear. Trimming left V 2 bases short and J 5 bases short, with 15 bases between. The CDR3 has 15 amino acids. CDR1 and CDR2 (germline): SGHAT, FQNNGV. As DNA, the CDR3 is TGTGCCAGCAGCTTAAAAGAGAGGCAGTGGGAGACCCAGTACTTC. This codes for CASSLKERQWETQYF.

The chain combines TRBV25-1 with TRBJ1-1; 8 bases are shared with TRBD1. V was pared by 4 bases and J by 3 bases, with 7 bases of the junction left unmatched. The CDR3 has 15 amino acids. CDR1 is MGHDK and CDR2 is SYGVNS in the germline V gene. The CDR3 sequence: CASSARDRFYTEAFF. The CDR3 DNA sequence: TGTGCCAGCAGTGCCCGGGACAGGTTTTACACTGAAGCTTTCTTT.

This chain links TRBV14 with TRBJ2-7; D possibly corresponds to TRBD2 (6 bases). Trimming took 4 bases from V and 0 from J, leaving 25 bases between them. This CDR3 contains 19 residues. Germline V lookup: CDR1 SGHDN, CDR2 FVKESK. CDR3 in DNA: TGTGCCAGCAGCCGAGGATGGAAAATGGGCCGGGAGAGCTCCTACGAGCAGTACTTC. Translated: CASSRGWKMGRESSYEQYF.

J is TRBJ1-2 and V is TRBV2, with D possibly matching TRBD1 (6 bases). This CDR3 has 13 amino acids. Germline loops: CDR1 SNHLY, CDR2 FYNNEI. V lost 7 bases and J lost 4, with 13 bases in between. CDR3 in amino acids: CASNLDSPYGYTF. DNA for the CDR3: TGTGCCAGCAACCTGGACAGCCCCTATGGCTACACCTTC.

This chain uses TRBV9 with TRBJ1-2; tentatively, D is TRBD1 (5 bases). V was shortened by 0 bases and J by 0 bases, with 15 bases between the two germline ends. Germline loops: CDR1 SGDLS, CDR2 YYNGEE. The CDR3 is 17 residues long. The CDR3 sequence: CASSVEGVLPSNYGYTF. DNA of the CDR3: TGTGCCAGCAGCGTAGAAGGGGTCCTCCCTTCTAACTATGGCTACACCTTC. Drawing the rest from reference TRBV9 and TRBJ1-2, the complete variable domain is DSGVTQTPKHLITATGQRVTLRCSPRSGDLSVYWYQQSLDQGLQFLIQYYNGEERAKGNILERFSAQQFPDLHSELNLSSLELGDSALYFCASSVEGVLPSNYGYTFGSGTRLTVV.

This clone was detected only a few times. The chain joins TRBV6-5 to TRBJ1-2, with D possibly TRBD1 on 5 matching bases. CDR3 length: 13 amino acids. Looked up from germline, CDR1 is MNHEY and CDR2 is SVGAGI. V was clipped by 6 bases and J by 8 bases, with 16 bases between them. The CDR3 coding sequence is TGTGCCAGCAGCCCTACCGGGGGAAAAGGCTACACCTTC. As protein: CASSPTGGKGYTF.

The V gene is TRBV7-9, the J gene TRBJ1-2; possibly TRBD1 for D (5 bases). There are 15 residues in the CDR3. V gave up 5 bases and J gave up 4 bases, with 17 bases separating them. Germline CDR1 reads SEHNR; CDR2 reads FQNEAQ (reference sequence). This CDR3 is CASSGGVVGPYGYTF. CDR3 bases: TGTGCCAGCAGCGGGGGGGTGGTCGGGCCCTATGGCTACACCTTC.

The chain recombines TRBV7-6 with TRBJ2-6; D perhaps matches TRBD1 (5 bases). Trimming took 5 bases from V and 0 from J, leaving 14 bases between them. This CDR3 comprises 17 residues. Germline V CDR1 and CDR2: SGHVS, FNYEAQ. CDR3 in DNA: TGTGCCAGCAGCGCGCGACCGGACATCTCTGGGGCCAACGTCCTGACTTTC. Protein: CASSARPDISGANVLTF.

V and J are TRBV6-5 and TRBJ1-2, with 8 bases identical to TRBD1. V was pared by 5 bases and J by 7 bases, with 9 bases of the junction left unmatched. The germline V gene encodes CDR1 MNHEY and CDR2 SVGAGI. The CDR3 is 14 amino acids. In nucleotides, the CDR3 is TGTGCCAGCAGTGGACCCGGGACAGGTCGTGGCTACACCTTC. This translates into CASSGPGTGRGYTF.

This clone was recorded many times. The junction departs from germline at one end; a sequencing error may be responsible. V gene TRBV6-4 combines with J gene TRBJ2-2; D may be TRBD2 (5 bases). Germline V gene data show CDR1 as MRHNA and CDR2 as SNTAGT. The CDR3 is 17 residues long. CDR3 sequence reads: CASSDSGEERNTGELFF. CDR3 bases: TGTGCCAGCAGCGACTCCGGGGAAGAACGAAACACCGGGGAGCTGTTTTTT.

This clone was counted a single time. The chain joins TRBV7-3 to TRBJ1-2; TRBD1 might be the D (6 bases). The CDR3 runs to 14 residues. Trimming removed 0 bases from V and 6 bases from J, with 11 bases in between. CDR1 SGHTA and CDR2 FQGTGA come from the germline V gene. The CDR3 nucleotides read TGTGCCAGCAGCTTAACGCCAGGGGAGAATGGCTACACCTTC. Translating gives CASSLTPGENGYTF.

The CDR3 reads CATSRVQGARNEQFF. In DNA, the CDR3 is TGTGCCACCAGCAGAGTACAGGGGGCTAGGAATGAGCAGTTCTTC. This chain connects TRBV15 to TRBJ2-1; TRBD1 agrees at 9 bases. The germline gives CDR1 LNHNV, CDR2 YYDKDF (reference sequence). The CDR3 length is 15 residues. V lost 1 base and J lost 7; bases outside the gene matches: 5.

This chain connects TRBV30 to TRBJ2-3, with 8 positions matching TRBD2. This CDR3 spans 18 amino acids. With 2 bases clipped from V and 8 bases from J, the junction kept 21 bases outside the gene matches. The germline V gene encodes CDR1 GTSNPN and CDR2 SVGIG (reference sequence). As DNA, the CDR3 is TGTGCCTGGAGTTGGGCTTCCCTTGCTTTCGGGGGGGGTGGTACGCAGTATTTT. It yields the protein CAWSWASLAFGGGGTQYF.

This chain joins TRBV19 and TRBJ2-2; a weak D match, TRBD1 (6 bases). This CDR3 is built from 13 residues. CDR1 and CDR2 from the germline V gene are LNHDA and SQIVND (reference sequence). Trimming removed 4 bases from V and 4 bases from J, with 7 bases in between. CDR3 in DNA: TGTGCCAGTAGTAGCAGGGGCACCGGGGAGCTGTTTTTT. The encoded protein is CASSSRGTGELFF. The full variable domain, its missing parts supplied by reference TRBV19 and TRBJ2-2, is DGGITQSPKYLFRKEGQNVTLSCEQNLNHDAMYWYRQDPGQGLRLIYYSQIVNDFQKGDIAEGYSVSREKKESFPLTVTSAQKNPTAFYLCASSSRGTGELFFGEGSRLTVL.

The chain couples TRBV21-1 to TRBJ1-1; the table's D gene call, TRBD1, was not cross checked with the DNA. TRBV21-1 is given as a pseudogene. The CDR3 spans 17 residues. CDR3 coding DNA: TGTGCCAGCAGCAAAGATGGACCGGACAGGGGTTGCACTGAAGCTTTCTTT. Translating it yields CASSKDGPDRGCTEAFF.

CDR3 loop: CASRNRGGTEAFF. The DNA of the CDR3 is TGTGCCAGCAGGAACAGGGGAGGTACTGAAGCTTTCTTT. V gene TRBV2 combines with J gene TRBJ1-1, with 7 bases identical to TRBD1. Germline CDR1 SNHLY, CDR2 FYNNEI. The CDR3 covers 13 residues. J lost 5 bases, V lost 6 bases, and 6 bases had no gene match.

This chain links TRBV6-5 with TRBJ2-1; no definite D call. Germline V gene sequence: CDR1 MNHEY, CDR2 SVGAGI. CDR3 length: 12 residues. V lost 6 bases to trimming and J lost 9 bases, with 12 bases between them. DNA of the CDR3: TGTGCCAGCAGCAGCAGGTGGCGTGAGCAGTTCTTC. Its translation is CASSSRWREQFF.

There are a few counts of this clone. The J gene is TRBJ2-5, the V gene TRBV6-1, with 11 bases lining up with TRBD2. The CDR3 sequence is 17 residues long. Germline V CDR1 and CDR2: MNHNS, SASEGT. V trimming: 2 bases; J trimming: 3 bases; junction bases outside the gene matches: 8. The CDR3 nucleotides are TGTGCCAGCAGTGAATTATTAGCGGGGGGGCCCGAAGAGACCCAGTACTTC. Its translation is CASSELLAGGPEETQYF.

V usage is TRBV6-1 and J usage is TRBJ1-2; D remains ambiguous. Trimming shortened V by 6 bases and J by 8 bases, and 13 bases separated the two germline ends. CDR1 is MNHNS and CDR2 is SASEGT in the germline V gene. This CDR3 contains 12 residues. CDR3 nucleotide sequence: TGTGCCAGCAGAGGCTCCGGAGGAGGCTACACCTTC. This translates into CASRGSGGGYTF.

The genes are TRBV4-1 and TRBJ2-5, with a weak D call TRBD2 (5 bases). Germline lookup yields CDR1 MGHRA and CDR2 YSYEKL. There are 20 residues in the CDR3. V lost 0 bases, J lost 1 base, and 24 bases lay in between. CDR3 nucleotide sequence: TGCGCCAGCAGCCAAGAAAGGTCCTTTGAGGGAATCTCGTCCCAAGAGACCCAGTACTTC. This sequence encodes CASSQERSFEGISSQETQYF.

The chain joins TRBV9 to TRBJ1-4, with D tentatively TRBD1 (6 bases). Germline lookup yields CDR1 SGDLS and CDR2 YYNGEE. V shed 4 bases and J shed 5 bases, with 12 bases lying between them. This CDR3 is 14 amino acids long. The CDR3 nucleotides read TGTGCCAGCAGCTCCGGACAGATAAATGAAAAACTGTTTTTT. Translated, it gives CASSSGQINEKLFF.

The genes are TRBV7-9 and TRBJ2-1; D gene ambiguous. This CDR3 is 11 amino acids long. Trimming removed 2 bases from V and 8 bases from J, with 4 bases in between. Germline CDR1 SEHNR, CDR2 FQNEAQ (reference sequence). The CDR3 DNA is TGTGCCAGCAGCTTATCAGATGAGCAGTTCTTC. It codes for CASSLSDEQFF.

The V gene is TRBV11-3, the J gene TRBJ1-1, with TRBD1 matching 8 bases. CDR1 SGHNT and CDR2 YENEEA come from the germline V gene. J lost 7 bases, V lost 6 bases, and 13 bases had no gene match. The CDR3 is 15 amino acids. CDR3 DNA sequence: TGTGCCAGCAGTCCAACAAAACAGGGGGTGCGTGAAGCTTTCTTT. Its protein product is CASSPTKQGVREAFF.

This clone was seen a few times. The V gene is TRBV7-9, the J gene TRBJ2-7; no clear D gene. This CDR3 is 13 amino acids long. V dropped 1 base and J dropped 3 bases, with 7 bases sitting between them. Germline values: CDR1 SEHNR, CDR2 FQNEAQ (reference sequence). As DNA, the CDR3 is TGTGCCAGCAGCTTAGTGGCTAGCTACGAGCAGTACTTC. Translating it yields CASSLVASYEQYF.

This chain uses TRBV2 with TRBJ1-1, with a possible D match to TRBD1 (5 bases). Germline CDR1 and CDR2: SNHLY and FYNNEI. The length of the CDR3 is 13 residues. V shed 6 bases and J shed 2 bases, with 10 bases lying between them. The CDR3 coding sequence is TGTGCCAGCAGGACAGCATCTAACACTGAAGCTTTCTTT. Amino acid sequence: CASRTASNTEAFF.

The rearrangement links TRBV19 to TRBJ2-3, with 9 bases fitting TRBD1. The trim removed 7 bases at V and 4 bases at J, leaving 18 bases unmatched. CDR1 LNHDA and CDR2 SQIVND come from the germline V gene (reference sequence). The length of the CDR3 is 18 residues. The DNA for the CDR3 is TGTGCCAGTACAGACAACGGACCCGGGACAGGGTTCCCAGATACGCAGTATTTT. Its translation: CASTDNGPGTGFPDTQYF.